The clone carrying this T cell receptor beta chain showed up just a few times. Its specificity is not known. The protocol was immunoSEQ multiplex PCR, while the TCRdb copy is restricted to in-frame clones and leaves out a portion. The sample yields 150,000 to 180,000 clones, around 90% seen once. The data were taken from a study of T cell responses to AZD1222 COVID-19 vaccine. Points from the study as a whole: Clonal diversity may have been underestimated in mostly white British donors.

The germline V gene encodes CDR1 SGHTA and CDR2 FQGNSA. This CDR3 comprises 14 residues. V was cut by 4 bases and J by 6 bases, with 10 bases left in between. This receptor was obtained from an adult in good health. The specimen was peripheral blood, collected on day 0 of AZD1222 vaccination. This rearrangement joins TRBV7-2 to TRBJ1-6; the D gene is possibly TRBD1 (6 bases). CDR3: CASSSQGFNSPLHF. CDR3 DNA: TGTGCCAGCAGCTCCCAGGGGTTTAATTCACCCCTCCACTTT.